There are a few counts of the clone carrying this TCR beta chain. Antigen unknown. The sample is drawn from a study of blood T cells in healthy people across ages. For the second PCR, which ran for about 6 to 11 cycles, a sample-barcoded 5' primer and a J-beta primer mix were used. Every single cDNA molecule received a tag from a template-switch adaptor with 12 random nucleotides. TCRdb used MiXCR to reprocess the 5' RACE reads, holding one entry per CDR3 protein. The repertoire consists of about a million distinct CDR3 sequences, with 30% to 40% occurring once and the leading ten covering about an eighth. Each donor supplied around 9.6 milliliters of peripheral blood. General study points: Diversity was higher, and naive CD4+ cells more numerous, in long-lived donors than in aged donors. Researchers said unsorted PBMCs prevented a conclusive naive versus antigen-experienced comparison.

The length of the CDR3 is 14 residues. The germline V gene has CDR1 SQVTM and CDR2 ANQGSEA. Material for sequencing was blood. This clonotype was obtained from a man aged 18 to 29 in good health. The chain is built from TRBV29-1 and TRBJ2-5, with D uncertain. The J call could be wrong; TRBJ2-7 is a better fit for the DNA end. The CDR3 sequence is CSVEDRGSLSEQYF. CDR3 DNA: TGCAGCGTTGAAGATCGCGGTAGTCTTTCCGAGCAGTACTTC.